The text below deals with one T cell receptor beta chain. The length of the CDR3 is 12 residues. From germline, CDR1 is SGHDT and CDR2 YYEEEE. V dropped 6 bases and J dropped 10 bases, with 14 bases sitting between them. This specimen belongs to a study of shared T cell receptors in the human thymus. TCRdb's table, derived via immunoSEQ multiplex PCR, lists solely in-frame clones and lacks some. The table shows about 710,000 clones, with roughly 86% occurring only once. These data were also reused for a study on human thymus T cells. That report notes: Resections removed during corrective heart surgery provided the thymus tissue used. What appeared biased in thymic and blood repertoires was the usage of V and J genes.

The chain combines TRBV5-6 with TRBJ2-1; maybe TRBD1 (6 bases). The material sequenced was thymocytes. The sequence was obtained from a boy younger than two with a congenital heart defect. CDR3 loop: CASNHRDREQFF. DNA of the CDR3: TGTGCCAGCAACCACAGGGACCGGGAGCAGTTCTTC.